These T cell receptor beta chains were read from a single sample in a study of PD-L1 blockade in urothelial cancer. Data came from immunoSEQ multiplex PCR; TCRdb stores just in-frame clones and leaves some out. The sample records tens of thousands of clones, approximately 82% being singletons. The sequencing used PBMCs, collected around atezolizumab (anti-PD-L1) treatment. Receptors were obtained from a man aged 65 to 79 with urothelial cancer. CDR3s include the opening cysteine and the closing phenylalanine or tryptophan. Each record gives: CDR3 length, clone size, D gene, V gene, J gene, CDR3 DNA, CDR3 protein. D genes are given only for firm matches. Expanded clones are given a class, and other clones once, few, many or no size at all.

len: 16
abundance: -
d_gene: TRBD2
v_gene: TRBV7-6
j_gene: TRBJ2-7
CDR3nt: TGTGCCAGCAGCTTAGACGGACTAGCGGGGGCCTACGAGCAGTACTTC
CDR3aa: CASSLDGLAGAYEQYF

len: 15
abundance: -
d_gene: -
v_gene: TRBV21-1
j_gene: TRBJ2-1
CDR3nt: TGTGCCAGCAGCAAAGCGCCTACAGTAGACAATGAGCAGTTCTTC
CDR3aa: CASSKAPTVDNEQFF

len: 14
abundance: -
d_gene: -
v_gene: TRBV4-1
j_gene: TRBJ1-1
CDR3nt: TGCGCCAGCAGCCAAGGACTTATGAACACTGAAGCTTTCTTT
CDR3aa: CASSQGLMNTEAFF

len: 15
abundance: -
d_gene: -
v_gene: TRBV25-1
j_gene: TRBJ1-5
CDR3nt: TGTGCCAGCAGTCCATCACAGGGCGAGAATCAGCCCCAGCATTTT
CDR3aa: CASSPSQGENQPQHF

len: 16
abundance: -
d_gene: TRBD1
v_gene: TRBV19
j_gene: TRBJ2-7
CDR3nt: TGTGCCAGTAGTCAAACCTTGACACAGGGGACCTACGAGCAGTACTTC
CDR3aa: CASSQTLTQGTYEQYF

len: 15
abundance: -
d_gene: TRBD1
v_gene: TRBV4-2
j_gene: TRBJ1-2
CDR3nt: TGTGCCAGCAGCCACCCGGGACAGGGGACAAGTGGCTACACCTTC
CDR3aa: CASSHPGQGTSGYTF

len: 11
abundance: -
d_gene: -
v_gene: TRBV29-1
j_gene: TRBJ2-7
CDR3nt: TGCAGCGTTGATGAGGGGGTCGAGCAGTACTTC
CDR3aa: CSVDEGVEQYF

len: 15
abundance: -
d_gene: TRBD2
v_gene: TRBV18
j_gene: TRBJ2-1
CDR3nt: TGTGCCAGCTCACCGAAGCGGGAGGGTAACAATGAGCAGTTCTTC
CDR3aa: CASSPKREGNNEQFF

len: 14
abundance: -
d_gene: -
v_gene: TRBV7-2
j_gene: TRBJ2-1
CDR3nt: TGTGCCAGTATCCAAGGGGGGGTCTACAATGAGCAGTTCTTC
CDR3aa: CASIQGGVYNEQFF

len: 18
abundance: -
d_gene: -
v_gene: TRBV25-1
j_gene: TRBJ2-2
CDR3nt: TGTGCCAGCAGTAACACTCTACTCATGACTGCAAACACCGGGGAGCTGTTTTTT
CDR3aa: CASSNTLLMTANTGELFF

len: 15
abundance: -
d_gene: -
v_gene: TRBV19
j_gene: TRBJ1-1
CDR3nt: TGTGCCAGTAGTGTCCAGAAATCAGACAGGAATGAAGCTTTCTTT
CDR3aa: CASSVQKSDRNEAFF

len: 15
abundance: once
d_gene: TRBD1
v_gene: TRBV11-3
j_gene: TRBJ1-2
CDR3nt: TGTGCCAGCAGCTCCCGTGACAGGGGGGACTATGGCTACACCTTC
CDR3aa: CASSSRDRGDYGYTF

len: 14
abundance: -
d_gene: -
v_gene: TRBV6-5
j_gene: TRBJ1-2
CDR3nt: TGTGCCAGCAGTTACGCCAGCGTTAACTATGGCTACACCTTC
CDR3aa: CASSYASVNYGYTF

len: 16
abundance: -
d_gene: TRBD1
v_gene: TRBV7-8
j_gene: TRBJ2-1
CDR3nt: TGTGCCAGCAGCTTAGATCAGGACAGGTTATTAAATGAGCAGTTCTTC
CDR3aa: CASSLDQDRLLNEQFF

len: 14
abundance: few
d_gene: TRBD2
v_gene: TRBV25-1
j_gene: TRBJ2-1
CDR3nt: TGTGCCAGCAGGACTAGCGGGAGTAAGAATGAGCAGTTCTTC
CDR3aa: CASRTSGSKNEQFF

len: 12
abundance: -
d_gene: -
v_gene: TRBV7-9
j_gene: TRBJ2-5
CDR3nt: TGTGCCAGCAGCCTTAACGGGGAGACCCAGTACTTC
CDR3aa: CASSLNGETQYF

len: 15
abundance: -
d_gene: -
v_gene: TRBV2
j_gene: TRBJ1-5
CDR3nt: TGTGCCAGCAGTGAGTTGATATCGGGCAATCAGCCCCAGCATTTT
CDR3aa: CASSELISGNQPQHF

len: 14
abundance: -
d_gene: TRBD2
v_gene: TRBV19
j_gene: TRBJ2-7
CDR3nt: TGTGCCAGTACTCCGAGACTAGCAGTTTACGAGCAGTACTTC
CDR3aa: CASTPRLAVYEQYF

len: 11
abundance: -
d_gene: -
v_gene: TRBV20-1
j_gene: TRBJ1-2
CDR3nt: TGCATCCCAGTAGGGGGCTATGGCTACACCTTC
CDR3aa: CIPVGGYGYTF

len: 15
abundance: few
d_gene: -
v_gene: TRBV10-3
j_gene: TRBJ2-7
CDR3nt: TGTGCCATCAGTGAAGGAAGCGGAGCCTCCTACGAGCAGTACTTC
CDR3aa: CAISEGSGASYEQYF

len: 19
abundance: -
d_gene: -
v_gene: TRBV2
j_gene: TRBJ2-6
CDR3nt: TGTGCCAGCAGCGCCCCTTTATATAGGGGGGGGACTGGGGCCAACGTCCTGACTTTC
CDR3aa: CASSAPLYRGGTGANVLTF

len: 15
abundance: -
d_gene: TRBD1
v_gene: TRBV27
j_gene: TRBJ2-1
CDR3nt: TGTGCCAGCAGTCTAGCCGGGACAGGGGTCAATGAGCAGTTCTTC
CDR3aa: CASSLAGTGVNEQFF

len: 16
abundance: -
d_gene: TRBD1
v_gene: TRBV5-8
j_gene: TRBJ1-5
CDR3nt: TGTGCCAGCAGCTTGGGGACAGGGGGCAGGGATCAGCCCCAGCATTTT
CDR3aa: CASSLGTGGRDQPQHF

len: 13
abundance: -
d_gene: -
v_gene: TRBV7-6
j_gene: TRBJ1-5
CDR3nt: TGTGCCAGCAGCACGTGGACAGATCAGCCCCAGCATTTT
CDR3aa: CASSTWTDQPQHF